The 2 T cell receptor beta chains below were found in one sample sequenced in a study of blood T cell repertoires in COVID-19. Generated by immunoSEQ multiplex PCR, the TCRdb table keeps only in-frame clones and is missing some. This table holds 100,000 to 150,000 clones, about nine tenths found once. Sequencing was carried out using peripheral blood. The receptors were gathered from a man aged 65 to 79 who had recovered from COVID-19.

The CDR3 sequence is CASSFQGSYSNQPQHF. CDR3 nucleotides: TGTGCCAGCAGTTTCCAGGGGAGTTATAGCAATCAGCCCCAGCATTTT. This sequence joins TRBV27 and TRBJ1-5, with a tentative D call TRBD1 (6 bases). Trimming stripped 3 bases from V and 0 bases from J, with 12 bases between. The CDR3 spans 16 residues. Germline V CDR1 and CDR2: MNHEY, SMNVEV (reference sequence).

The chain carries TRBV2 and TRBJ2-1, with D possibly TRBD1 on 5 matching bases. V dropped 6 bases and J dropped 4 bases, with 10 bases sitting between them. The CDR3 spans 13 residues. Germline V CDR1 and CDR2: SNHLY, FYNNEI. Written as DNA, the CDR3 is TGTGCCAGCAGCAATGACAGATACAATGAGCAGTTCTTC. Protein sequence: CASSNDRYNEQFF.